This T cell receptor (beta chain) originates from a study of cytomegalovirus exposure and HLA in healthy donors. Study-wide results and limits: HLA alleles were associated with 15,000 to 20,000 TCR beta sequences in a later analysis at 0.05 false discovery rate. As a later analysis showed, several of the most significant clusters appeared to be linked to common viral pathogens.

PCR primers comprised 60 Vbeta and 13 Jbeta primers. TCRdb's copy holds only in-frame clones and misses some; the assay was immunoSEQ multiplex PCR. The table has 100,000 to 150,000 clones, around four fifths seen once; the top ten hold over 1%. CDR1 is MNHNY, CDR2 SVGAGI, per germline (reference sequence). V lost 5 bases and J lost 3; bases outside the gene matches: 8. The CDR3 length is 16 residues. In this sample, this clone turned up once. What it binds is not known. The sequencing input was PBMCs. The rearrangement links TRBV6-6 to TRBJ2-7; TRBD2 matches at 12 bases. This TCR was recovered from a boy under 18 in good health and CMV-seronegative. CDR3 loop: CASSQGLAGGHYEQYF. In nucleotides, the CDR3 is TGTGCCAGCAGTCAGGGACTAGCGGGCGGACACTACGAGCAGTACTTC.